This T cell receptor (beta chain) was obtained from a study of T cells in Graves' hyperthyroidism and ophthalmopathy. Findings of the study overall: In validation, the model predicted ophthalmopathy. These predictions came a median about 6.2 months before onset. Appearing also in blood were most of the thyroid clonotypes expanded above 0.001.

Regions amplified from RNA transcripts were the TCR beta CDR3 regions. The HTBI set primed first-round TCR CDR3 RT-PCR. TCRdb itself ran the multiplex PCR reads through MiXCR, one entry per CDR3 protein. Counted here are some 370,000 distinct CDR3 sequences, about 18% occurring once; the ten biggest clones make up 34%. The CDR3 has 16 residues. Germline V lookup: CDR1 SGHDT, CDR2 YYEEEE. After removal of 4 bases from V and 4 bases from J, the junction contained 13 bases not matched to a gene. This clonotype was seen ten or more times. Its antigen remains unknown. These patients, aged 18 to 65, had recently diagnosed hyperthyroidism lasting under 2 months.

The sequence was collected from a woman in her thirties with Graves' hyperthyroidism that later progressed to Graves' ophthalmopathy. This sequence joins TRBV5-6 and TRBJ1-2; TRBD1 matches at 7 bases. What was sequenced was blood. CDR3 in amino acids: CASSRFGTALSYGYTF. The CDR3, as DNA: TGTGCCAGCAGCCGATTCGGGACAGCTCTCAGCTATGGCTACACCTTC.